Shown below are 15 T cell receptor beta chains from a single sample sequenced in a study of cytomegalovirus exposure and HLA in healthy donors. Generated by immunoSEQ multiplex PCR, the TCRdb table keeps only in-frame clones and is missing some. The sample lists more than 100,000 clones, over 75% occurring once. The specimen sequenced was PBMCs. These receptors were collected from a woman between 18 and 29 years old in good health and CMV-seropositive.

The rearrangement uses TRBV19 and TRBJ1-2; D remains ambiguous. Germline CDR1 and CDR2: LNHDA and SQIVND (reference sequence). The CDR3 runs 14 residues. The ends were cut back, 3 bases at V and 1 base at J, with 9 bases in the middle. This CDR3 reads CASSIGQINYGYTF. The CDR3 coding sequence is TGTGCCAGTAGTATTGGGCAGATTAACTATGGCTACACCTTC.

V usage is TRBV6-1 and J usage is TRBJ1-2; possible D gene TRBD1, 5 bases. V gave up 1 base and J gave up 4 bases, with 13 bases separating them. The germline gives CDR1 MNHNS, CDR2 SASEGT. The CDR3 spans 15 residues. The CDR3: CASSEVLRTPYGYTF. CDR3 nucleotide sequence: TGTGCCAGCAGTGAAGTTCTAAGGACACCCTATGGCTACACCTTC.

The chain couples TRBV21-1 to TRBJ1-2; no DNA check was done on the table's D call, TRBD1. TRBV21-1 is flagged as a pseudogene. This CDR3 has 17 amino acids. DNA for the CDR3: TGTGCCAGCAGCATCCACAGGGGGCCACTAGCTAACTATGGCTACACCTTC. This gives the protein CASSIHRGPLANYGYTF.

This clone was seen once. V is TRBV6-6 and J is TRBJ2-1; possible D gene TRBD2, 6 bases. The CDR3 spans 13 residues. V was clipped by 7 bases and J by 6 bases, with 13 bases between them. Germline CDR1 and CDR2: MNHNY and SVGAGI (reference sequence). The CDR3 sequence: CASTGGGANEQFF. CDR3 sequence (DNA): TGTGCCAGCACCGGGGGTGGGGCCAATGAGCAGTTCTTC.

The CDR3 here is CAWSPGEGNTEAFF. CDR3 nucleotide sequence: TGTGCCTGGAGTCCCGGGGAGGGGAACACTGAAGCTTTCTTT. The chain links TRBV30 to TRBJ1-1, with no clear D. Germline lookup yields CDR1 GTSNPN and CDR2 SVGIG (reference sequence). The CDR3 spans 14 residues. Trimming left V 2 bases short and J 1 base short, with 11 bases between.

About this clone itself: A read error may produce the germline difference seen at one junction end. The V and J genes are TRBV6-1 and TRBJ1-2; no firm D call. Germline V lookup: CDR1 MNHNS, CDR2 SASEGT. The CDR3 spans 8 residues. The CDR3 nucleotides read TGTGCCAGCAGTGTCCGGGATTTC. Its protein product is CASSVRDF.

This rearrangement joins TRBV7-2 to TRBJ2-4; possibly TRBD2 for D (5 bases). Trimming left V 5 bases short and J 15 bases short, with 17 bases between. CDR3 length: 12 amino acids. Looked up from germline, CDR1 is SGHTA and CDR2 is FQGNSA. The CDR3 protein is CASSPPRRGAYF. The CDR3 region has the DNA TGTGCCAGCAGCCCGCCTCGCCGGGGAGCGTACTTC.

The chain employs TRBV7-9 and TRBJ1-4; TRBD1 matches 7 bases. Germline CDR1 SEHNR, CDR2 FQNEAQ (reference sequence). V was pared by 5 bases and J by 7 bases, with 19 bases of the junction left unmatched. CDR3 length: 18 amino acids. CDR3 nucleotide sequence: TGTGCCAGCAGCCCAGGGGGGACAGTCACCTCCGCGGGTGAAAAACTGTTTTTT. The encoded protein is CASSPGGTVTSAGEKLFF.

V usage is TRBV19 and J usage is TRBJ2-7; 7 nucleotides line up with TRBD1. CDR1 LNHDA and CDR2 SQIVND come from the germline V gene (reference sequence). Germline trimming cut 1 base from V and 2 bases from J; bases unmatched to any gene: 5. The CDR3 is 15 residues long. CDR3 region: CASSIVWDSPYEQYF. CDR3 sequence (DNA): TGTGCCAGTAGTATAGTCTGGGACAGCCCCTACGAGCAGTACTTC.

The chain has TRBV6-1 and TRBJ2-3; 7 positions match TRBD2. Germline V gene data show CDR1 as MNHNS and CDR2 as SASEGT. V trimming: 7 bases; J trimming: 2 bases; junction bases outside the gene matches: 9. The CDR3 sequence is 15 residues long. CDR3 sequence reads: CASIIAGIITDTQYF. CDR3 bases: TGTGCCAGCATTATAGCGGGTATCATCACAGATACGCAGTATTTT.

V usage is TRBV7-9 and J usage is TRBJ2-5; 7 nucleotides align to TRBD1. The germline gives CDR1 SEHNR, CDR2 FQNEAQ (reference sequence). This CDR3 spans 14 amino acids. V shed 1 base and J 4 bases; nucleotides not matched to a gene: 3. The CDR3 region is CASSLEHRGETQYF. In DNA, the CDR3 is TGTGCCAGCAGCTTAGAACACAGGGGAGAGACCCAGTACTTC. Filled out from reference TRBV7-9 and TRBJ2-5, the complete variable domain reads DTGVSQNPRHKITKRGQNVTFRCDPISEHNRLYWYRQTLGQGPEFLTYFQNEAQLEKSRLLSDRFSAERPKGSFSTLEIQRTEQGDSAMYLCASSLEHRGETQYFGPGTRLLVL.

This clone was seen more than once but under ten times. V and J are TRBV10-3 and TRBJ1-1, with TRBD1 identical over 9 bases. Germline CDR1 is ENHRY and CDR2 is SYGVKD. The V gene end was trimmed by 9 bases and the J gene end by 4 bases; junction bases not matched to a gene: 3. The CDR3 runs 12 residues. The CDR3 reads CAIGQGSTEAFF. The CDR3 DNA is TGTGCCATAGGACAGGGGAGCACTGAAGCTTTCTTT.

This CDR3 is CASSEGTGGYGYTF. The CDR3, as DNA: TGTGCCAGCAGTGAAGGGACAGGGGGCTATGGCTACACCTTC. The chain couples TRBV6-5 to TRBJ1-2, with 11 bases aligning to TRBD1. This CDR3 comprises 14 residues. Germline lookup yields CDR1 MNHEY and CDR2 SVGAGI. The trim removed 5 bases at V and 4 bases at J, leaving 3 bases unmatched.

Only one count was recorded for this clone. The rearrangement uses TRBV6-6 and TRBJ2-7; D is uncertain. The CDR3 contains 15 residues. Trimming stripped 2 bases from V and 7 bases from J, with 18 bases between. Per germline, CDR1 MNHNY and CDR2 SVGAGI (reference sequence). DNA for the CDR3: TGTGCCAGCAGTTACCCCGTTGGAGCGCCGAAAGAGCAGTACTTC. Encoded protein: CASSYPVGAPKEQYF.

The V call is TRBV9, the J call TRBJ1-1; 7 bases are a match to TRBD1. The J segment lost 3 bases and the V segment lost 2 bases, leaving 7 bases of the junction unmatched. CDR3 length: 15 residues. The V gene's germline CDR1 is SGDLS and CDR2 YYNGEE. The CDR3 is CASSVDQQGYTEAFF. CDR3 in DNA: TGTGCCAGCAGCGTTGATCAACAGGGGTACACTGAAGCTTTCTTT.